This is a list of T cell receptor beta chains from one sample in a study of T cells in Graves' hyperthyroidism and ophthalmopathy. TCRdb analysed the multiplex PCR reads with MiXCR anew, one entry per CDR3 protein. This sample has a few hundred thousand distinct CDR3 sequences, with roughly 14% found just once. The sample comprised blood. These receptors were obtained from a woman younger than 30 with Graves' hyperthyroidism. Both conserved end residues are part of each CDR3. The D gene is left open where the match is weak. The size of a clone is reported for some rows only, either as once, few or many, or as a class for expanded clones.

CDR3nt	CDR3aa	d_gene	v_gene	j_gene	abundance
TGTGCCAGCAGCGTACAGGGACCCAGCTCTGGGGCCAACGTCCTGACTTTC	CASSVQGPSSGANVLTF	.	TRBV9	TRBJ2-6	many
TGCAGTGCTAGACCCGCGACTAGCGGGGCTTACAATGAGCAGTTCTTC	CSARPATSGAYNEQFF	TRBD2	TRBV20-1	TRBJ2-1	many
TGTGCCAGCAGTAACCCTGATACTAGCGCTTACAATGAGCAGTTCTTC	CASSNPDTSAYNEQFF	TRBD2	TRBV6-1	TRBJ2-1	few
TGTGCCAGCAGCAATGAGGGTTACGATACGCAGTATTTT	CASSNEGYDTQYF	.	TRBV7-3	TRBJ2-3	many
TGCAGTGCTACCAGGGACTCTGGGGCCAACGTCCTGACTTTC	CSATRDSGANVLTF	.	TRBV20-1	TRBJ2-6	few
TGTGCCAGCAGCTTAACGTCCCGGGAGAACACCGGGGAGCTGTTTTTT	CASSLTSRENTGELFF	.	TRBV11-2	TRBJ2-2	many
TGTGCCAGCAGCCGCCTCCCGACAGGGGTCTACGAGCAGTACTTC	CASSRLPTGVYEQYF	TRBD1	TRBV7-6	TRBJ2-7	few
TGTGCCAGCAGATCGGACAGGGCGGGAAATCAAAAACTGTTTTTT	CASRSDRAGNQKLFF	TRBD1	TRBV6-1	TRBJ1-4	many
TGTGCCAGCAGCCCAATCGGGACAGGTTCTCAGCCCCAGCATTTT	CASSPIGTGSQPQHF	TRBD1	TRBV16	TRBJ1-5	few
TGCGCCAGCCGACTAGCGGGAGGACCAGATACGCAGTATTTT	CASRLAGGPDTQYF	TRBD2	TRBV5-1	TRBJ2-3	many
TGTGCCATCAGTGAAGAGCGGGAGTTCGGAAAGACCCAGTACTTC	CAISEEREFGKTQYF	TRBD2	TRBV10-3	TRBJ2-5	many
TGTGCCAGCAGCCACGACGGTTTAAATCAGCCCCAGCATTTT	CASSHDGLNQPQHF	.	TRBV7-9	TRBJ1-5	.
TGTGCCAGCAGTTTTGGGTGGACAGGTCCCCAAGAGACCCAGTACTTC	CASSFGWTGPQETQYF	TRBD1	TRBV12-3/TRBV12-4	TRBJ2-5	many
TGTGCCAGCAGCTCCACAGCGGGGACAAGCTCCTACAATGAGCAGTTCTTC	CASSSTAGTSSYNEQFF	.	TRBV11-1	TRBJ2-1	many
TGTGCCAGCAGCTTAAGCGACGGGAACTATGGCTACACCTTC	CASSLSDGNYGYTF	.	TRBV11-1	TRBJ1-2	many
TGTGCCAGTAGTATAGTGGGACTATTCACCAAAAACATTCAGTACTTC	CASSIVGLFTKNIQYF	TRBD2	TRBV19	TRBJ2-4	.
TGTGCCAGCATAAATTCTCGGGGGGCTGGAAACACCATATATTTT	CASINSRGAGNTIYF	.	TRBV2	TRBJ1-3	many
TGTGCCAGCAGTAGTGGAGGTACCATAACCTACGAGCAGTACTTC	CASSSGGTITYEQYF	.	TRBV6-1	TRBJ2-7	few
TGTGCCAGTAGTCCTAGCGGGAGGGCCGGTGGCACAGATACGCAGTATTTT	CASSPSGRAGGTDTQYF	TRBD2	TRBV19	TRBJ2-3	few
TGCGCCAGCAGCTTGTTTCGGGACGAGGCCCTCACCGGGGAGCTGTTTTTT	CASSLFRDEALTGELFF	.	TRBV5-1	TRBJ2-2	few